These T cell receptor beta chains were read from a single sample in a study of blood T cell repertoires in COVID-19. Clones were read by immunoSEQ multiplex PCR, and TCRdb kept only the in-frame ones, dropping some. The repertoire holds 140,000 or so clones, 60% to 85% seen once, with 1.9% in the top ten. The sample consisted of peripheral blood. The receptor set was obtained from a woman aged 55-70 years with acute or convalescent COVID-19. The CDR3 runs from the conserved cysteine through the conserved F or W.

len: 13; v_gene: TRBV2; CDR3aa: CASGTSTNEKLFF
len: 15; v_gene: TRBV28; CDR3aa: CASSLESGHYNEQFF
len: 13; v_gene: TRBV7-3; CDR3aa: CASSLRRGGEQYF
len: 16; v_gene: TRBV5-1; CDR3aa: CASSLKPLIAAYEQYF
len: 15; v_gene: TRBV19; CDR3aa: CATDQGLYSNQPQHF
len: 12; v_gene: TRBV7-9; CDR3aa: CASSLARDEQYF
len: 18; v_gene: TRBV9; CDR3aa: CASSVAPLGGGETGELFF
len: 10; v_gene: TRBV28; CDR3aa: CATGGYEQYF
len: 14; v_gene: TRBV9; CDR3aa: CASSNGDSSYEQYF
len: 14; v_gene: TRBV7-9; CDR3aa: CASSHRSSYNEQFF
len: 16; v_gene: TRBV11-1; CDR3aa: CASSKDRVVLTDTQYF
len: 18; v_gene: TRBV5-1; CDR3aa: CASSLGAGGREDYNEQFF
len: 12; v_gene: TRBV19; CDR3aa: CASRGQGYEQYF
len: 14; v_gene: TRBV6-6; CDR3aa: CASSYGQLNTEAFF
len: 16; v_gene: TRBV5-1; CDR3aa: CASSWTPLAGAGELFF
len: 19; v_gene: TRBV6-2/TRBV6-3; CDR3aa: CASRYLTGTSGPHSYEQYF
len: 14; v_gene: TRBV27; CDR3aa: CASSLLTSGYEQYF
len: 14; v_gene: TRBV28; CDR3aa: CASSLMGGGQPQHF
len: 16; v_gene: TRBV6-6; CDR3aa: CASSYRGLAGMETQYF
len: 17; v_gene: TRBV7-8; CDR3aa: CASSSGLAGSPSYEQYF
len: 13; v_gene: TRBV6-5; CDR3aa: CASSPGTGYGYTF
len: 15; v_gene: TRBV5-8; CDR3aa: CASSSLAGWDNEQFF
len: 14; v_gene: TRBV5-1; CDR3aa: CASSLRGQPYEQYF
len: 15; v_gene: TRBV10-3; CDR3aa: CAISESTGGLREQFF
len: 15; v_gene: TRBV5-6; CDR3aa: CASSLVALANYGYTF
len: 14; v_gene: TRBV2; CDR3aa: CASSESNRNSPLHF
len: 13; v_gene: TRBV7-9; CDR3aa: CASSLSPPRKLFF